This T cell receptor (beta chain) stems from a study of blood T cell repertoires in COVID-19. Study in general: The United States, Italy and Spain were the sources of the acute and convalescent COVID-19 samples. Nucleic acid was either cDNA or gDNA, and it came from T cells, B-cell-depleted T cells, or PBMCs.

The CDR3 has 14 amino acids. The germline gives CDR1 SGHTS, CDR2 YDEGEE. V lost 2 bases to trimming and J lost 1 base, with 7 bases between them. In the source study's methods: Amplification with reference gene primers provided the estimates of nucleated cell counts. Produced via immunoSEQ multiplex PCR; TCRdb's table is partial and in-frame only. That table furnishes V, J and clone size, whereas the DNA furnished D and trimming. This table has roughly 150,000 clones, about 74% appearing once. The sequenced sample was peripheral blood. This TCR derives from a man in his fifties or sixties with acute or convalescent COVID-19. The chain carries TRBV5-8 and TRBJ1-5; no reliable D call. CDR3 residues: CASSFGESNQPQHF. The CDR3, as DNA: TGTGCCAGCAGCTTTGGAGAAAGCAATCAGCCCCAGCATTTT.